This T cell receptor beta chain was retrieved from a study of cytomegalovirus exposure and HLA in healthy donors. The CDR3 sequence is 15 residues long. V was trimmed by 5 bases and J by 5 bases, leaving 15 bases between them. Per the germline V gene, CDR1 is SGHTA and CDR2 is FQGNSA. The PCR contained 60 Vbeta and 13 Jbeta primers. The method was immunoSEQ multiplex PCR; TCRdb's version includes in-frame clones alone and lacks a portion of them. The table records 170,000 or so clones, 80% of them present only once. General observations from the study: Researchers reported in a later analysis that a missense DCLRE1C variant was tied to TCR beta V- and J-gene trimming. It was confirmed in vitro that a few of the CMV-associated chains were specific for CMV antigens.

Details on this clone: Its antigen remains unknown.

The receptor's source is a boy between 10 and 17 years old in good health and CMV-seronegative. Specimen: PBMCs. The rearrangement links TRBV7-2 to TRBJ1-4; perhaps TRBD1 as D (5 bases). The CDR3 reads CASSAIAGLNEKLFF. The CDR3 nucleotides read TGTGCCAGCAGCGCTATAGCAGGGCTAAATGAAAAACTGTTTTTT.